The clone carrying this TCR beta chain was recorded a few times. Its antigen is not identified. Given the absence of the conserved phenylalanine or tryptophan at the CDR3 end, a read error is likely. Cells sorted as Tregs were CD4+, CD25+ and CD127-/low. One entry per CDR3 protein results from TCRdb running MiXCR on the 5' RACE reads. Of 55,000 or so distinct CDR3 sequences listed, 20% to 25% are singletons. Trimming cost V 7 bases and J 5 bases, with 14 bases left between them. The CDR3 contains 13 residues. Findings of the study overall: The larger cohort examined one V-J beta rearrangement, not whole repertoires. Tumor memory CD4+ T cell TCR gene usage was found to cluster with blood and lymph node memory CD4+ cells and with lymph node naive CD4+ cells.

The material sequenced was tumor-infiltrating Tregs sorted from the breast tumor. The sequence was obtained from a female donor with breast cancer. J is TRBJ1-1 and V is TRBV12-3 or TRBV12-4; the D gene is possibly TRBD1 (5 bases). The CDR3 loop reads CASTQQAGTEAFL. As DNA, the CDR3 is TGTGCCAGCACCCAACAGGCAGGGACTGAAGCTTTCCTT.